The 4 T cell receptor beta chains presented below share a single source sample, sequenced in a study of CD8 T cells in Susac syndrome. The RNA, roughly 0.45 to 1 ug, was put through reverse transcription using random hexamers. Each CDR3 protein gets one entry after TCRdb re-called the immunoSEQ multiplex PCR reads with MiXCR. The table has about 130,000 distinct CDR3 sequences, more than 90% seen once. The sequenced sample consisted of CD8+ T cells from PBMCs. Receptors were obtained from a human donor with Susac syndrome.

The rearrangement joins TRBV30 to TRBJ1-1, with a weak D call TRBD1 (6 bases). The CDR3 is 15 residues long. With 4 bases removed from V and 1 base from J, the gap between germline ends came to 16 bases. The germline V gene has CDR1 GTSNPN and CDR2 SVGIG (reference sequence). CDR3 DNA sequence: TGTGCCTGGACCATAGGGGGTGAGCCGAACACTGAAGCTTTCTTT. It codes for CAWTIGGEPNTEAFF.

J is TRBJ2-5 and V is TRBV20-1, with D maybe TRBD2 (6 bases). The CDR3 has 14 residues. Germline CDR1 reads DFQATT; CDR2 reads SNEGSKA (reference sequence). The ends were cut back, 2 bases at V and 0 bases at J, with 10 bases in the middle. The CDR3 DNA is TGCAGTGCTAGACAATTAGCGGACCAAGAGACCCAGTACTTC. It is translated as CSARQLADQETQYF.

V and J are TRBV3-1 and TRBJ2-5; D not certain. Germline values: CDR1 LGHDT, CDR2 YNNKEL (reference sequence). The ends were cut back, 4 bases at V and 1 base at J, with 7 bases in the middle. CDR3 length: 13 amino acids. CDR3 nucleotides: TGTGCCAGCAGCCCGCGGAGCCAAGAGACCCAGTACTTC. This sequence encodes CASSPRSQETQYF.

This clonotype was recorded only once. The chain links TRBV5-4 to TRBJ1-6; no definite D call. Germline V lookup: CDR1 SGHNT, CDR2 YYREEE (reference sequence). The CDR3 sequence is 15 residues long. V lost 4 bases, J lost 4 bases, and 12 bases lay in between. DNA of the CDR3: TGTGCCAGCAGCCCAGTAGCAGGATATAATTCACCCCTCCACTTT. It yields the protein CASSPVAGYNSPLHF.